The rows below give T cell receptor beta chains drawn from one sample of a study of T cells in Graves' hyperthyroidism and ophthalmopathy. TCRdb used MiXCR to reprocess the multiplex PCR reads, holding one entry per CDR3 protein. The sample has fewer than 350,000 distinct CDR3 sequences; roughly 21% are singletons. The sequenced sample was blood. These receptors all stem from a woman aged 45-65 years with Graves' hyperthyroidism. Both conserved end residues are part of each CDR3. The order of the fields is D gene, V gene, clone size, J gene, CDR3 DNA, CDR3 protein. The D gene is left open where the match is weak. The size field is filled for only some rows; it gives once, few, many or a size class.

TRBD1,TRBV12-3/TRBV12-4,few,TRBJ1-4,TGTGCCAGCAGGGGGTCCGGGACAGGGTTTAATGAAAAACTGTTTTTT,CASRGSGTGFNEKLFF
NA,TRBV20-1,many,TRBJ2-1,TGCAGTGCTCCTCCGGGGGCGCGGTCCTACAATGAGCAGTTCTTC,CSAPPGARSYNEQFF
NA,TRBV11-2,many,TRBJ2-6,TGTGCCAGCAGCTCCAGCTCTGGGGCCAACGTCCTGACTTTC,CASSSSSGANVLTF
NA,TRBV6-1,few,TRBJ1-1,TGTGCCAGCAGTCCGTCGTGGAACACTGAAGCTTTCTTT,CASSPSWNTEAFF
NA,TRBV30,NA,TRBJ1-2,TGTGCCTGGAGTGTAGGCGGACGCTATGGCTACACCTTC,CAWSVGGRYGYTF
TRBD1,TRBV2,NA,TRBJ1-2,TGTGCCAGCTTCACCGGGACAGCTAACTATGGCTACACCTTC,CASFTGTANYGYTF
TRBD1,TRBV3-1,many,TRBJ2-1,TGTGCCAGCAGCTTATGGACAGGGGGCCAGTTCTTC,CASSLWTGGQFF
TRBD1,TRBV7-8,many,TRBJ2-7,TGTGCCAGCAGCTTAGGACAGGGGATCTTCTCCTACGAGCAGTACTTC,CASSLGQGIFSYEQYF
NA,TRBV7-8,many,TRBJ2-7,TGTGCCAGCAGCCGCCGGGACAACAACTACGAGCAGTACTTC,CASSRRDNNYEQYF
NA,TRBV6-1,few,TRBJ1-2,TGTGCCAGCAGTGAAGCTGTGGGGGGGGGTGATGGCTACACCTTC,CASSEAVGGGDGYTF
NA,TRBV20-1,many,TRBJ1-5,TGCAGTGCTAGAGAAGGCAGGGAACGTCAGCCCCAGCATTTT,CSAREGRERQPQHF
NA,TRBV27,many,TRBJ2-2,TGTGCCAGCAGTTTAATGCCCCGGGACGGGAACACCGGGGAGCTGTTTTTT,CASSLMPRDGNTGELFF
TRBD2,TRBV30,many,TRBJ2-7,TGTGCCTGGAGGTGGGGGAGGGAAGAGCAGTACTTC,CAWRWGREEQYF
TRBD2,TRBV6-2/TRBV6-3,many,TRBJ2-7,TGTGCCAGCAGGGACCGCGCGGCGGGAGAACACGAGCAGTACTTC,CASRDRAAGEHEQYF
TRBD2,TRBV7-2,NA,TRBJ2-1,TGTGCCAGCAGCTTAGGGGTGGGTAGCGGGAGGGATGAGCAGTTCTTC,CASSLGVGSGRDEQFF
TRBD1,TRBV29-1,NA,TRBJ1-2,TGCAGCGTTGAATGGACAGGGGCTCATGGCTACACCTTC,CSVEWTGAHGYTF
NA,TRBV30,many,TRBJ1-2,TGTGCCTGGAGTGTATCGCAGGACTATGGCTACACCTTC,CAWSVSQDYGYTF
NA,TRBV9,NA,TRBJ2-5,TGTGCCAGCAGCGTAGGTGATGGGGGAGAGACCCAGTACTTC,CASSVGDGGETQYF
TRBD2,TRBV29-1,many,TRBJ2-7,TGCAGCGTTGAAGTTTGGACTAGCGGACCCTACGAGCAGTACTTC,CSVEVWTSGPYEQYF
TRBD1,TRBV5-1,many,TRBJ1-2,TGCGCCAGCAAGGGACAGAACTATGGCTACACCTTC,CASKGQNYGYTF
NA,TRBV5-1,many,TRBJ2-7,TGCGCCAGCAGACTGGGAGTTTGGGGGAGAGCCTACGAGCAGTACTTC,CASRLGVWGRAYEQYF
TRBD2,TRBV27,many,TRBJ2-3,TGTGCCAGTAGCGTGCGGGGGTGGTCAGATACGCAGTATTTT,CASSVRGWSDTQYF
TRBD1,TRBV7-9,many,TRBJ2-2,TGTGCCAGCAGCCAGGGACAGTTTAACACCGGGGAGCTGTTTTTT,CASSQGQFNTGELFF
NA,TRBV6-9,NA,TRBJ1-5,TGTGCCAGCAGTTACTTGGGGGGGCGGGATCAGCCCCAGCATTTT,CASSYLGGRDQPQHF
NA,TRBV7-9,many,TRBJ2-5,TGTGCCAGCAGCTTTCTATCGGGGCAAGAGACCCAGTACTTC,CASSFLSGQETQYF
NA,TRBV28,NA,TRBJ1-1,TGTGCCAGCAGTTCTGACCGAATGAACACTGAAGCTTTCTTT,CASSSDRMNTEAFF
TRBD1,TRBV6-1,many,TRBJ1-5,TGTGCCAGCACCACTGATGACAGGGGCGGACAGCCCCAGCATTTT,CASTTDDRGGQPQHF
TRBD1,TRBV12-3/TRBV12-4,NA,TRBJ1-5,TGTGCCAGCAGTTTGGGACAGGGGGTAGATCAGCCCCAGCATTTT,CASSLGQGVDQPQHF